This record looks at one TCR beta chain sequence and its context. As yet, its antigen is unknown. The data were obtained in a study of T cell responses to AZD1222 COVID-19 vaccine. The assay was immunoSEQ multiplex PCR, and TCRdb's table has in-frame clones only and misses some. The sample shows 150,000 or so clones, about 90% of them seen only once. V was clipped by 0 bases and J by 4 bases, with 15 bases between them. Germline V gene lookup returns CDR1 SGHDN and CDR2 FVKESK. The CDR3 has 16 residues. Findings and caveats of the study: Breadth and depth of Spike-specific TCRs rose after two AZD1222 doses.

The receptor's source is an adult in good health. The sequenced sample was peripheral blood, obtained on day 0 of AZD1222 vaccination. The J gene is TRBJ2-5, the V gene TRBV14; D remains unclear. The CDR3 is CASSQDGSLGVETQYF. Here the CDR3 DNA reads TGTGCCAGCAGCCAAGACGGTAGTCTTGGGGTAGAGACCCAGTACTTC. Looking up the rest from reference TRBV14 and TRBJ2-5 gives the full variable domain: EAGVTQFPSHSVIEKGQTVTLRCDPISGHDNLYWYRRVMGKEIKFLLHFVKESKQDESGMPNNRFLAERTGGTYSTLKVQPAELEDSGVYFCASSQDGSLGVETQYFGPGTRLLVL.